This T cell receptor beta chain is drawn from a study of T cells of healthy individuals. Many counts were recorded for this clonotype. The CDR3 spans 12 residues. Germline CDR1 is DFQATT and CDR2 is SNEGSKA (reference sequence). The V and J ends lost 0 bases and 6 bases respectively, with 7 bases between them. TCRdb fed the 5' RACE reads into MiXCR, producing one record per CDR3 protein. The sample shows approximately 50,000 distinct CDR3 sequences, roughly 14% of them seen only once. This clonotype was sampled from a human donor in good health. This chain connects TRBV20-1 to TRBJ2-3; no firm D call. CDR3 amino acids: CSARDPSDTQYF. The CDR3 DNA reads as TGCAGTGCTAGAGATCCGTCCGATACGCAGTATTTT.